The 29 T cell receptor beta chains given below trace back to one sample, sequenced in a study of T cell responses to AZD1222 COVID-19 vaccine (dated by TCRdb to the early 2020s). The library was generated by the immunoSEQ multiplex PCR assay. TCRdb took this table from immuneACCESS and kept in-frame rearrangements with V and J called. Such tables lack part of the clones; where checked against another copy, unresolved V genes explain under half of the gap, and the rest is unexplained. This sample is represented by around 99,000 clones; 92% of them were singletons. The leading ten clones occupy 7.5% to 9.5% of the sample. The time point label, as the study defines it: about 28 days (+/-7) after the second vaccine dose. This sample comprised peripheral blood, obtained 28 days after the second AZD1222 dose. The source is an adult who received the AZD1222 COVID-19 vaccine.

The chain's CDR3 is CATSRDGTSGYEQYF. The CDR3, as DNA: TGTGCCACCAGCAGAGATGGGACTAGCGGCTACGAGCAGTACTTC. The chain joins TRBV15 to TRBJ2-7, with TRBD2 matching 11 bases. V lost 0 bases to trimming and J lost 3 bases; unmatched junction nucleotides: 1. This CDR3 is built from 15 residues. CDR1 and CDR2 (germline): LNHNV, YYDKDF (reference sequence).

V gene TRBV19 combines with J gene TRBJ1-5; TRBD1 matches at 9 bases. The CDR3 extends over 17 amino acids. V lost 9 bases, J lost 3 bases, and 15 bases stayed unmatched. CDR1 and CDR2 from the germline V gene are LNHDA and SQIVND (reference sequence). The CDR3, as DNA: TGTGCCAGGGGAGACGGGACAGGGTCTGGGGACAATCAGCCCCAGCATTTT. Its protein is CARGDGTGSGDNQPQHF.

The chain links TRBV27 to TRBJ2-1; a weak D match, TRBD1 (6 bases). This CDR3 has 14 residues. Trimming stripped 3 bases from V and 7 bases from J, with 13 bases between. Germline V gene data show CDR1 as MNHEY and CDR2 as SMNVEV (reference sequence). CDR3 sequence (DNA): TGTGCCAGCAGTTTTACAGACAGGCATAATGAGCAGTTCTTC. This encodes CASSFTDRHNEQFF.

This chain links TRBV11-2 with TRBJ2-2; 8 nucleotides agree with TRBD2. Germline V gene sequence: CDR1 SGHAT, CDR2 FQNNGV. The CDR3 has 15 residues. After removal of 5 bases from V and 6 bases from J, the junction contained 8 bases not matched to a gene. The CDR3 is CASSPTGGVAGELFF. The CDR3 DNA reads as TGTGCCAGCAGCCCCACGGGGGGGGTCGCCGGGGAGCTGTTTTTT. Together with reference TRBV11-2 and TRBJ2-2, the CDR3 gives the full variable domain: EAGVAQSPRYKIIEKRQSVAFWCNPISGHATLYWYQQILGQGPKLLIQFQNNGVVDDSQLPKDRFSAERLKGVDSTLKIQPAKLEDSAVYLCASSPTGGVAGELFFGEGSRLTVL.

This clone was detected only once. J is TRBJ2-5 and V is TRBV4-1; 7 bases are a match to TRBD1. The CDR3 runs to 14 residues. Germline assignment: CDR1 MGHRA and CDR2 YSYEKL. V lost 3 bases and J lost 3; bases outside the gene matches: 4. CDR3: CASSQGTVKETQYF. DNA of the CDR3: TGCGCCAGCAGCCAGGGGACAGTTAAAGAGACCCAGTACTTC.

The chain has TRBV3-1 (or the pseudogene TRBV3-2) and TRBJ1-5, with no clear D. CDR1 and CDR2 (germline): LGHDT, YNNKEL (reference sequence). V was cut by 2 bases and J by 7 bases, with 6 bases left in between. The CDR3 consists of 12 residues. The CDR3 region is CASSQSDQPQHF. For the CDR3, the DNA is TGTGCCAGCAGCCAATCGGACCAGCCCCAGCATTTT.

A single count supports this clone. CDR3 region: CASSLATGRGTGNTIYF. In nucleotides, the CDR3 is TGTGCCAGCAGCTTAGCAACGGGCAGGGGAACTGGAAACACCATATATTTT. The chain is built from TRBV7-2 and TRBJ1-3, with D perhaps TRBD1 (6 bases). Germline V gene lookup returns CDR1 SGHTA and CDR2 FQGNSA. CDR3 size: 17 residues. The V end lost 0 bases, the J end lost 2 bases, and 14 bases lay between the germline ends.

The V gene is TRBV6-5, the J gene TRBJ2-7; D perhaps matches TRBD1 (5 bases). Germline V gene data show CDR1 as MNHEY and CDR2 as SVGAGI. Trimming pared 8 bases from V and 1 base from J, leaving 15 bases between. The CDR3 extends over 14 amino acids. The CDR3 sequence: CASFSSGISYEQYF. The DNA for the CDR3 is TGTGCCAGCTTCAGTTCAGGGATTTCCTACGAGCAGTACTTC.

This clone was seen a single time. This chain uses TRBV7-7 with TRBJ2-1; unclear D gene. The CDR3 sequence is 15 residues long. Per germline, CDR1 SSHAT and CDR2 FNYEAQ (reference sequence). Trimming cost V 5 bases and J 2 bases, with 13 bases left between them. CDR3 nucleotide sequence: TGTGCCAGCAGCATGACCAGAACCCCCTACAATGAGCAGTTCTTC. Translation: CASSMTRTPYNEQFF.

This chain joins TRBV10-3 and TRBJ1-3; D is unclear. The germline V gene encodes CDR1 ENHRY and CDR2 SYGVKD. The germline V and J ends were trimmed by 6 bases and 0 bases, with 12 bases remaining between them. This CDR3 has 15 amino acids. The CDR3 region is CAISPAGYSGNTIYF. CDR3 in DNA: TGTGCCATCAGCCCCGCGGGATACTCTGGAAACACCATATATTTT.

The CDR3 sequence: CASPGGPEWYTEAFF. CDR3 in DNA: TGTGCCAGCCCCGGCGGACCGGAGTGGTACACTGAAGCTTTCTTT. The chain has TRBV2 and TRBJ1-1; D is ambiguous. Trimming cost V 8 bases and J 3 bases, with 19 bases left between them. CDR1 and CDR2 (germline): SNHLY, FYNNEI. CDR3 length equals 15 residues.

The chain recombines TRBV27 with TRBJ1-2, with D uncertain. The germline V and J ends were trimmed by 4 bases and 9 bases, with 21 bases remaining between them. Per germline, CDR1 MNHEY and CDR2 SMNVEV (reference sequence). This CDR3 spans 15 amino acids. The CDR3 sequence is CASSSLMTSGNSYTF. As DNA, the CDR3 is TGTGCCAGCAGTTCCTTAATGACCTCCGGGAATAGCTACACCTTC.

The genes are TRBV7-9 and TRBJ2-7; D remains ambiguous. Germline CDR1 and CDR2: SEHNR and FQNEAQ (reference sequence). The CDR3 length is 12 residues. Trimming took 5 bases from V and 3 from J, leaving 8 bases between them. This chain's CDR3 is CASSRTGYEQYF. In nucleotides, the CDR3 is TGTGCCAGCAGCCGAACTGGCTACGAGCAGTACTTC.

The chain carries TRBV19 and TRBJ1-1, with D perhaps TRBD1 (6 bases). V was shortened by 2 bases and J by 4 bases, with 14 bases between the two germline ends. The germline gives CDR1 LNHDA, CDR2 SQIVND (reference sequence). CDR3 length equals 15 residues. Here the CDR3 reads CASSITGPGGTEAFF. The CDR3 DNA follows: TGTGCCAGTAGTATAACAGGGCCGGGGGGCACTGAAGCTTTCTTT.

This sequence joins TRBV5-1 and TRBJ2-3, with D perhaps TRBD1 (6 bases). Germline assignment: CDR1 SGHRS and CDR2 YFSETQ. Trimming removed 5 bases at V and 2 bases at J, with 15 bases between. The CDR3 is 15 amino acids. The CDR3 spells CASRQGWSYTDTQYF. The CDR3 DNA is TGCGCCAGCAGGCAGGGGTGGTCCTACACAGATACGCAGTATTTT.

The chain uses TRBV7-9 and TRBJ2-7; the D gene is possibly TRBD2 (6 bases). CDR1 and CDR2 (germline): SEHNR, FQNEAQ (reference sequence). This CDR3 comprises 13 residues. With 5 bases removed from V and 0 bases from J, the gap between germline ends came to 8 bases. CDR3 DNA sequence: TGTGCCAGCAGCCAGACTAGCTCCTACGAGCAGTACTTC. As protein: CASSQTSSYEQYF.

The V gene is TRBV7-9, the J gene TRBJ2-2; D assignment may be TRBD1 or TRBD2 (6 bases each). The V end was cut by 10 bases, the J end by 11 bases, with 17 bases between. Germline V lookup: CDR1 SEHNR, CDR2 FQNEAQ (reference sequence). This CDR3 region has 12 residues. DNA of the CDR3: TGTGCCACCCAGGGGACTTCAGGAGAGCTGTTTTTT. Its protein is CATQGTSGELFF.

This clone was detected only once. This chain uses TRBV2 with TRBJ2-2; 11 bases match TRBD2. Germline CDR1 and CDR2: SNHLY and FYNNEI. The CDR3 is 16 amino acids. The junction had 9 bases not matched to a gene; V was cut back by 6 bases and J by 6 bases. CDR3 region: CASRVRLAGNSGELFF. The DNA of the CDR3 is TGTGCCAGCAGGGTCCGACTAGCGGGAAACTCCGGGGAGCTGTTTTTT. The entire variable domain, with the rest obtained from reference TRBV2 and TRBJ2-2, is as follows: EPEVTQTPSHQVTQMGQEVILRCVPISNHLYFYWYRQILGQKVEFLVSFYNNEISEKSEIFDDQFSVERPDGSNFTLKIRSTKLEDSAMYFCASRVRLAGNSGELFFGEGSRLTVL.

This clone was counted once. The CDR3 loop reads CAWSVGGVKLFF. The CDR3, as DNA: TGTGCCTGGAGTGTGGGGGGGGTTAAGCTGTTTTTT. The chain links TRBV30 to TRBJ2-2; TRBD2 agrees at 7 bases. The trim removed 0 bases at V and 12 bases at J, leaving 4 bases unmatched. Germline-derived CDR1 and CDR2 are GTSNPN and SVGIG (reference sequence). This CDR3 has 12 residues.

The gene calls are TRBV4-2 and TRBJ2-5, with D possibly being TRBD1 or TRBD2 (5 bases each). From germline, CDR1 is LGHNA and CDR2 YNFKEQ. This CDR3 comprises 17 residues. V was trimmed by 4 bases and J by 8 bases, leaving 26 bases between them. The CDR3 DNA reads TGTGCCAGCAGCCTAAATCCAACCGGGGCCGCAACGTCTACCCAGTACTTC. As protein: CASSLNPTGAATSTQYF.

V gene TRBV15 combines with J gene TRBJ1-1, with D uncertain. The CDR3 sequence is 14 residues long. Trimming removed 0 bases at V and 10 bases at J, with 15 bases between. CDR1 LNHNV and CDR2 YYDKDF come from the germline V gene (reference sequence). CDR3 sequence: CATSRDKGGGIAFF. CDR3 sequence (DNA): TGTGCCACCAGCAGAGATAAGGGAGGAGGGATAGCTTTCTTT.

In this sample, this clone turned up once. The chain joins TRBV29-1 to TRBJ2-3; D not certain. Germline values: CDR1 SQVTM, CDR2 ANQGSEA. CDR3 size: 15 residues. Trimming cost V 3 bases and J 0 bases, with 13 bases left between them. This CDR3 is CSVDGLVWSTDTQYF. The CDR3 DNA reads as TGCAGCGTTGACGGGTTGGTCTGGAGCACAGATACGCAGTATTTT.

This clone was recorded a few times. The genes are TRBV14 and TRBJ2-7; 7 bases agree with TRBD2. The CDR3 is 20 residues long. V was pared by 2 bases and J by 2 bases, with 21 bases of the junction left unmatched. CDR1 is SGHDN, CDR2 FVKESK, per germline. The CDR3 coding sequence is TGTGCCAGCAGCCAACTAGGTTTGGCTAGCGGAGCTACCAGACCCTACGAGCAGTACTTC. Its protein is CASSQLGLASGATRPYEQYF.

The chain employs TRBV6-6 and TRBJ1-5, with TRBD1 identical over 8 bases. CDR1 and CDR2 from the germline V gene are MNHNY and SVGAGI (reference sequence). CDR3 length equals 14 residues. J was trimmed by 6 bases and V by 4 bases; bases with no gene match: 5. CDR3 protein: CASSSGQGVQPQHF. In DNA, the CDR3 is TGTGCCAGCAGTTCCGGACAGGGAGTTCAGCCCCAGCATTTT.

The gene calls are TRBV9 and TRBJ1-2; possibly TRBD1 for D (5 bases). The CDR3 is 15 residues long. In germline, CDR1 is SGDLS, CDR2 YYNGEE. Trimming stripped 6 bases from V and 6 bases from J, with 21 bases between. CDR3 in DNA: TGTGCCAGCAACTCAGTGGGGGGAGGGAGAGATGGCTACACCTTC. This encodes CASNSVGGGRDGYTF.

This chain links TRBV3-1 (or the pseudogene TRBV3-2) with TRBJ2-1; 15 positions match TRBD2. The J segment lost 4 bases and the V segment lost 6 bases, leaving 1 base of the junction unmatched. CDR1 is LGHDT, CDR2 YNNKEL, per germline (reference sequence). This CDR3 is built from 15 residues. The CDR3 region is CASRGTSGGYNEQFF. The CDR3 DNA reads TGTGCCAGCAGAGGGACTAGCGGGGGGTACAATGAGCAGTTCTTC.

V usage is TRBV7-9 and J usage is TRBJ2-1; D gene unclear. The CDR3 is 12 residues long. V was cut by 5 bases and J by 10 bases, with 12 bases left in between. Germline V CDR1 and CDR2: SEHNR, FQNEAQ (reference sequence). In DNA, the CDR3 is TGTGCCAGCAGCGATCGGGCGAGGGAGCAGTTCTTC. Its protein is CASSDRAREQFF.

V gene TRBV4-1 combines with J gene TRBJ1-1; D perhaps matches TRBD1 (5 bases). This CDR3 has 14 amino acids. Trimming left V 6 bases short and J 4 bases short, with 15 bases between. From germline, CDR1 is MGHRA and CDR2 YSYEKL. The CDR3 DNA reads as TGCGCCAGCAGGCAGGGTCCGGGTAGCACTGAAGCTTTCTTT. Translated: CASRQGPGSTEAFF.

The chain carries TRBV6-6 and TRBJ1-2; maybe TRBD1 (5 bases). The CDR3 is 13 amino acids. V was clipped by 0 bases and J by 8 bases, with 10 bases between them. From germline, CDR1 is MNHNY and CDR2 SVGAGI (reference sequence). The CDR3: CASSYSRGNGYTF. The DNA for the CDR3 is TGTGCCAGCAGTTACTCGAGGGGTAACGGCTACACCTTC.